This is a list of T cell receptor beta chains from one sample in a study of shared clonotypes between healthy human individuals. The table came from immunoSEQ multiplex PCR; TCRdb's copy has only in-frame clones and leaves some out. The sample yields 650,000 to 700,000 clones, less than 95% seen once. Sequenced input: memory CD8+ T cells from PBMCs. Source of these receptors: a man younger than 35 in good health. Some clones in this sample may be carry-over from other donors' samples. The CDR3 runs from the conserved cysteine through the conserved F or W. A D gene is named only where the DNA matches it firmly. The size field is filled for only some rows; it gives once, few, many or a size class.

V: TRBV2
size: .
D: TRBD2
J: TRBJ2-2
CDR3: CASSLLAGGLNTGELFF
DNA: TGTGCCAGCAGTTTACTAGCGGGAGGACTGAACACCGGGGAGCTGTTTTTT

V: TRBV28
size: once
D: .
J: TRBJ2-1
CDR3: CASTLRPPSREDEQFF
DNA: TGTGCCAGCACCCTTCGTCCGCCGAGCAGGGAGGATGAGCAGTTCTTC

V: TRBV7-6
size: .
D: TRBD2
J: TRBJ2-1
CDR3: CASSWTLAGGNEQFF
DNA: TGTGCCAGCAGCTGGACACTAGCGGGAGGCAATGAGCAGTTCTTC

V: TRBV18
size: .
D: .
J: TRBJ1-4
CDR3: CASSPKDTRYGNEKLFF
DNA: TGTGCCAGCTCACCCAAAGACACTCGGTATGGTAATGAAAAACTGTTTTTT

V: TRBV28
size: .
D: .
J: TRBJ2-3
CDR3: CASSLRGWDTQYF
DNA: TGTGCCAGCAGTTTACGGGGCTGGGATACGCAGTATTTT

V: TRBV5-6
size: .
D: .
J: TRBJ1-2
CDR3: CASRARGKRYGYTF
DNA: TGTGCCAGCAGGGCGCGAGGAAAGCGGTATGGCTACACCTTC

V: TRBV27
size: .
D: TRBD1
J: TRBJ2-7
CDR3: CASSSRTGVEQYF
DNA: TGTGCCAGCAGCTCACGGACAGGGGTCGAGCAGTACTTC

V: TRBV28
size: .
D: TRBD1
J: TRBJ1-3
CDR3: CASREDRGSHGNTIYF
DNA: TGTGCCAGCAGAGAGGACAGGGGGAGTCATGGAAACACCATATATTTT

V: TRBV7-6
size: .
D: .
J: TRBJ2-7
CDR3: CASSLEIVEEQYF
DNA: TGTGCCAGCAGCTTAGAGATTGTTGAGGAGCAGTACTTC

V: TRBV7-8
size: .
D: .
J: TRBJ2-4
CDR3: CASSPDSRPPIIAKNIQYF
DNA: TGTGCCAGCAGCCCCGACAGTCGGCCCCCCATCATAGCCAAAAACATTCAGTACTTC

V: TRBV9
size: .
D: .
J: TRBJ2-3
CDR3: CASSVGGGTQYF
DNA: TGTGCCAGCAGCGTAGGGGGTGGGACGCAGTATTTT

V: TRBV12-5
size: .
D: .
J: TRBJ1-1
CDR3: CASGLTPTGTEAFF
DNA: TGTGCTAGTGGTTTGACCCCTACAGGGACTGAAGCTTTCTTT

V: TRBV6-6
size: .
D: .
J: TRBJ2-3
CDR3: CASSFAGGTDTQYF
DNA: TGTGCCAGCAGTTTCGCAGGGGGCACAGATACGCAGTATTTT

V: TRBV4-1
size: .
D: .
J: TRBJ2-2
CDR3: CASSQGTTGELFF
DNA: TGCGCCAGCAGCCAAGGGACCACCGGGGAGCTGTTTTTT

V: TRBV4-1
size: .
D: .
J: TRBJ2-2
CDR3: CASSQAVPFGTGELFF
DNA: TGCGCCAGCAGCCAAGCCGTTCCCTTTGGGACCGGGGAGCTGTTTTTT

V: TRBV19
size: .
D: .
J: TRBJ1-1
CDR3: CASLTQPGPAEAFF
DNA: TGTGCCAGTCTTACCCAGCCCGGACCTGCCGAAGCTTTCTTT

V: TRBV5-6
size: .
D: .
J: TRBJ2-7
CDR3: CASSLVSGNYEQYF
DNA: TGTGCCAGCAGCTTGGTGTCGGGGAACTACGAGCAGTACTTC

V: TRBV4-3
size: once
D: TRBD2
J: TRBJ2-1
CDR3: CASSQVLREGQDEQFF
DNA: TGCGCCAGCAGCCAAGTCCTGCGGGAGGGCCAAGATGAGCAGTTCTTC

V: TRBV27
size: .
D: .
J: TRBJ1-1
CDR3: CASSLSTGGTEAFF
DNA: TGTGCCAGCAGTTTATCGACGGGGGGCACTGAAGCTTTCTTT

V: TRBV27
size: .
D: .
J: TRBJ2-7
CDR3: CASSPGVADSYEQYF
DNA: TGTGCCAGCAGCCCGGGGGTAGCGGATTCCTACGAGCAGTACTTC

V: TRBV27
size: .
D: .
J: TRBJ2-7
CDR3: CASSQVGQHYEQYF
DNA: TGTGCCAGCAGTCAAGTTGGACAGCACTACGAGCAGTACTTC

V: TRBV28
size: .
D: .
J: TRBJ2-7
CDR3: CASSPRYWSYEQYF
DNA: TGTGCCAGCAGTCCCCGATATTGGTCTTACGAGCAGTACTTC

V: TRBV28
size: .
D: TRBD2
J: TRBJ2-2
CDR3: CASLAGRAGTGELFF
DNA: TGTGCCAGCCTTGCGGGGAGGGCGGGCACCGGGGAGCTGTTTTTT

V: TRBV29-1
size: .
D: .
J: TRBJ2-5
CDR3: CSVEEGYRRWTQYF
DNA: TGCAGCGTTGAAGAGGGCTACCGTAGGTGGACCCAGTACTTC

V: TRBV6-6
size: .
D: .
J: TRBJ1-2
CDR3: CASSYSTGALVDGYTF
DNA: TGTGCCAGCAGTTACTCGACCGGGGCCCTGGTCGATGGCTACACCTTC

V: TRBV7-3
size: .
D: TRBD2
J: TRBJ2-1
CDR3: CASSLFAGESHEQFF
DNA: TGTGCCAGCAGCTTATTTGCGGGAGAGTCCCATGAGCAGTTCTTC

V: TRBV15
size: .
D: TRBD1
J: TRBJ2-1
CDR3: CATSRAKQGGNEQFF
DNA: TGTGCCACCAGCAGAGCAAAACAGGGGGGAAACGAGCAGTTCTTC

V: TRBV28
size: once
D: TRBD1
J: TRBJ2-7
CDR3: CASSFSGGYEQYF
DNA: TGTGCCAGCAGTTTTTCAGGGGGCTACGAGCAGTACTTC

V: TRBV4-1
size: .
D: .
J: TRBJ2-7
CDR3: CASSFSAYKSYEQYF
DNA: TGCGCCAGCAGCTTTTCCGCCTATAAGTCCTACGAGCAGTACTTC

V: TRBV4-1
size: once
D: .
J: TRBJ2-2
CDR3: CASRPLGEMAGELFF
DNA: TGTGCCAGCAGACCTCTAGGGGAGATGGCCGGGGAGCTGTTTTTT

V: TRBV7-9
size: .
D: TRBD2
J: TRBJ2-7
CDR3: CASSAPELAGSYEQYF
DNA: TGTGCCAGCAGCGCACCGGAACTAGCGGGCTCCTACGAGCAGTACTTC

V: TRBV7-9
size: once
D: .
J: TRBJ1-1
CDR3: CASSPQKLQGNTEAFF
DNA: TGTGCCAGCAGCCCCCAAAAACTTCAGGGCAACACTGAAGCTTTCTTT

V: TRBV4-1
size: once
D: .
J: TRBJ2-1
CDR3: CASSQDSRDGIPYNEQFF
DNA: TGCGCCAGCAGCCAAGATTCCCGGGACGGTATTCCCTACAATGAGCAGTTCTTC

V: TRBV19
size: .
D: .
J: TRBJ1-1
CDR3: CASSIDGSGEGTEAFF
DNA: TGTGCCAGTAGTATAGATGGAAGTGGGGAGGGGACTGAAGCTTTCTTT

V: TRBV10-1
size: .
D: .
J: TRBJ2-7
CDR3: CASSESGQGTYEQYF
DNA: TGCGCCAGCAGTGAATCCGGGCAGGGGACCTACGAGCAGTACTTC

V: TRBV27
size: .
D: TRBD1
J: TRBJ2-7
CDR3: CASSSRTGLYEQYF
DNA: TGTGCCAGCAGTTCGCGGACAGGCCTGTACGAGCAGTACTTC

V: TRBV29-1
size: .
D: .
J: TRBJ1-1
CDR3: CSVEDRAEAFF
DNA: TGCAGCGTTGAAGATCGGGCAGAAGCTTTCTTT

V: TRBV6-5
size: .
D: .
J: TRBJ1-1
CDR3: CASSYGAEAFF
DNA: TGTGCCAGCAGTTACGGGGCCGAAGCTTTCTTT

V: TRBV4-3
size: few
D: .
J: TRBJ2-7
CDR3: CASSQGWGIREQYF
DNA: TGCGCCAGCAGCCAAGGTTGGGGGATCCGCGAGCAGTACTTC

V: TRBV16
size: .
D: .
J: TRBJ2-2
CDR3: CASSQIAQGLNTGELFF
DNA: TGTGCCAGCAGCCAAATCGCGCAGGGGCTGAACACCGGGGAGCTGTTTTTT

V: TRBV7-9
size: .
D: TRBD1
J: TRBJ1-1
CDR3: CASSLGQGVSTEAFF
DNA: TGTGCCAGCAGCTTAGGGCAGGGGGTGAGCACTGAAGCTTTCTTT

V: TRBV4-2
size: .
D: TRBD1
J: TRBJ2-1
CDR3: CASSPRGQGNNEQFF
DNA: TGTGCCAGCAGCCCCCGGGGACAGGGAAACAATGAGCAGTTCTTC

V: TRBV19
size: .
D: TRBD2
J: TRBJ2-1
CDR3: CASRLAGLNEQFF
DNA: TGTGCCAGTAGGCTAGCGGGACTAAATGAGCAGTTCTTC

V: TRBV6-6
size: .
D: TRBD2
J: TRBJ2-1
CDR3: CASSPLAGGINEQFF
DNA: TGTGCCAGCAGTCCGTTAGCGGGAGGGATAAATGAGCAGTTCTTC

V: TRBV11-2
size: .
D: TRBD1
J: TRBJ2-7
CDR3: CASSLGQAISYEQYF
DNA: TGTGCCAGCAGCCTCGGACAGGCGATCTCCTACGAGCAGTACTTC

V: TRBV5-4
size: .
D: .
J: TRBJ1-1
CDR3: CASSLRGSEAFF
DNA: TGTGCCAGCAGCTTGCGGGGGAGCGAAGCTTTCTTT

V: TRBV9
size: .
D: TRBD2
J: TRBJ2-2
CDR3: CASSETAGGAGTGELFF
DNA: TGTGCCAGCAGCGAGACGGCGGGAGGGGCGGGGACCGGGGAGCTGTTTTTT

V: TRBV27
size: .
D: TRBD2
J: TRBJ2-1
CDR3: CASSYSGISYNEQFF
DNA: TGTGCCAGCAGTTATAGCGGGATCTCCTACAATGAGCAGTTCTTC

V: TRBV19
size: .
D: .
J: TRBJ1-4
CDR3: CASSIPYEGTNEKLFF
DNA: TGTGCCAGTAGTATCCCTTATGAGGGAACGAACGAAAAACTGTTTTTT

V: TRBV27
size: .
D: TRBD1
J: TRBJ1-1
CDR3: CASSFGLQGAAEAFF
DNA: TGTGCCAGCAGTTTTGGCCTTCAGGGGGCCGCTGAAGCTTTCTTT

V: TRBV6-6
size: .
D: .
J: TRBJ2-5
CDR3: CASSYYRQETQYF
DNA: TGTGCCAGCAGTTACTACAGGCAAGAGACCCAGTACTTC

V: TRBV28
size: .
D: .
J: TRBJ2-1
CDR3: CASRTRQGPAGVIEQFF
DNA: TGTGCCAGCAGGACCCGCCAGGGACCCGCCGGGGTGATTGAGCAGTTCTTC

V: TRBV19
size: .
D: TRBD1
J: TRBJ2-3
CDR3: CASTRTGSTDTQYF
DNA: TGTGCCAGTACCAGGACAGGGAGCACAGATACGCAGTATTTT

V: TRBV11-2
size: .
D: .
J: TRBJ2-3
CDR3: CASREGLRSDTQYF
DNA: TGTGCCAGCCGCGAGGGGCTTCGGTCAGATACGCAGTATTTT

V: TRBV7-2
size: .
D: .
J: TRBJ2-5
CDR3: CASSLRVPETQYF
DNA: TGTGCCAGCAGCTTACGAGTACCAGAGACCCAGTACTTC

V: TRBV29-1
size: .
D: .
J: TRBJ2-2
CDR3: CSVLPTYTGELFF
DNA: TGCAGCGTTCTCCCAACTTACACCGGGGAGCTGTTTTTT

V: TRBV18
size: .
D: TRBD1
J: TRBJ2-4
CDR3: CASSPDRDRDLAKNIQYF
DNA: TGTGCCAGCTCACCCGATCGGGACAGGGACCTAGCCAAAAACATTCAGTACTTC

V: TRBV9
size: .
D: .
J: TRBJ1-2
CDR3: CASSVGPRGRNYGYTF
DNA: TGTGCCAGCAGCGTAGGCCCTAGGGGACGGAACTATGGCTACACCTTC

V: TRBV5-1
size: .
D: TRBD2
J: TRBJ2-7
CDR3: CASSLGQGGAYEQYF
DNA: TGCGCCAGCAGCTTGGGCCAGGGAGGGGCCTACGAGCAGTACTTC